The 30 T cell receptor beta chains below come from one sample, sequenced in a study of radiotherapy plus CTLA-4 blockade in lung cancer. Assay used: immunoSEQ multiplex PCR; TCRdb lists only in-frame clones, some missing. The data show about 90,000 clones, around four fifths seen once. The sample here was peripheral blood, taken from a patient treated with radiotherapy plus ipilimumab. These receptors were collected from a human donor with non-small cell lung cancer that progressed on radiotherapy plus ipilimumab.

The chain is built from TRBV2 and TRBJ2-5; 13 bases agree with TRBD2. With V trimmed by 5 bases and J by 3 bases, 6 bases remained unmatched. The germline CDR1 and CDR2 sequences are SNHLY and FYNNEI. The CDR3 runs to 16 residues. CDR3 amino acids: CASSRGTSGKEETQYF. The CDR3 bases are TGTGCCAGCAGTAGAGGGACTAGCGGGAAGGAAGAGACCCAGTACTTC.

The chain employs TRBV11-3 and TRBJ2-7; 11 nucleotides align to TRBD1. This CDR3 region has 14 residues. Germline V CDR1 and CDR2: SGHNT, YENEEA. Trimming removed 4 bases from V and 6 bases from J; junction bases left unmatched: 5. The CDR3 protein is CASSSRTGGGEQYF. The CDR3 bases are TGTGCCAGCAGCTCTCGGACAGGGGGCGGCGAGCAGTACTTC.

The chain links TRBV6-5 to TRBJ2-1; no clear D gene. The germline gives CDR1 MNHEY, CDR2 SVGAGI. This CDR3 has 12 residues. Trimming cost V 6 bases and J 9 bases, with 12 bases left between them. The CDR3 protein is CASSSVGSEQFF. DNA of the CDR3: TGTGCCAGCAGCTCTGTTGGGTCTGAGCAGTTCTTC.

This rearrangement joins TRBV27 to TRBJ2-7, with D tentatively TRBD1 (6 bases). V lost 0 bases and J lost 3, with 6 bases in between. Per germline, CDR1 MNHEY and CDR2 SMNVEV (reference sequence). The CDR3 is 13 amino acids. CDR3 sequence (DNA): TGTGCCAGCAGTTTATCGACAGGCTACGAGCAGTACTTC. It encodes CASSLSTGYEQYF.

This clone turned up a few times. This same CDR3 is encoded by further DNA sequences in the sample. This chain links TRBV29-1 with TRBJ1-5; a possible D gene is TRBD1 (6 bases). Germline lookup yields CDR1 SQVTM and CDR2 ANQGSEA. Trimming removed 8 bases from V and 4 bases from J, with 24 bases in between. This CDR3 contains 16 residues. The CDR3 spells CSWATGNPLANQPQHF. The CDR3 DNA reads TGCAGCTGGGCCACAGGGAACCCACTCGCGAATCAGCCCCAGCATTTT.

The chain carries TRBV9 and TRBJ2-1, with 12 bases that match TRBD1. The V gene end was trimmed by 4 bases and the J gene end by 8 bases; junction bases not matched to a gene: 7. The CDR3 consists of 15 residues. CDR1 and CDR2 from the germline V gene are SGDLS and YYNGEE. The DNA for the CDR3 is TGTGCCAGCAGCACCCCCGGGACAGGGGGCCATGAGCAGTTCTTC. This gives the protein CASSTPGTGGHEQFF.

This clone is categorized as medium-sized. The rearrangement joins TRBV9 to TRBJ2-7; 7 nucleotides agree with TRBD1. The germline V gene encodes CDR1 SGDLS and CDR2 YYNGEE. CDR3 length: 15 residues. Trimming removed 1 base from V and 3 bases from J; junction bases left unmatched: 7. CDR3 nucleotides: TGTGCCAGCAGCGTATCGACAGGGACGAGCTACGAGCAGTACTTC. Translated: CASSVSTGTSYEQYF.

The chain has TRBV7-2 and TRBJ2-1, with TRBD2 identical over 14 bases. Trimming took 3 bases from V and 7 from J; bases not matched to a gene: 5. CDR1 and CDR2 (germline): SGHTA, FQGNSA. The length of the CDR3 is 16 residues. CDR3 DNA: TGTGCCAGCAGCTTCCCGGGACTAGCGGGAGTTAATGAGCAGTTCTTC. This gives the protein CASSFPGLAGVNEQFF.

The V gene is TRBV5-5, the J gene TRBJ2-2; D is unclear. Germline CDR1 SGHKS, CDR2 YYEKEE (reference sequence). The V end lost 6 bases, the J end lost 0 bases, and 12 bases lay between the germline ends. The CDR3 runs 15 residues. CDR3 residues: CASIPGPTNTGELFF. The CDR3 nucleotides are TGTGCCAGCATCCCCGGGCCTACGAACACCGGGGAGCTGTTTTTT. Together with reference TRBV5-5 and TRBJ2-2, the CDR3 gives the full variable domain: DAGVTQSPTHLIKTRGQQVTLRCSPISGHKSVSWYQQVLGQGPQFIFQYYEKEERGRGNFPDRFSARQFPNYSSELNVNALLLGDSALYLCASIPGPTNTGELFFGEGSRLTVL.

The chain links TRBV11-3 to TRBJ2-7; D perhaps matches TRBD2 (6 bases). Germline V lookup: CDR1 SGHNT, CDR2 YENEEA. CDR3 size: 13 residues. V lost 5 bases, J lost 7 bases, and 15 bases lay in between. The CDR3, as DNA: TGTGCCAGCAGCCCTCGGGACTGGCCAGAGCAGTACTTC. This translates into CASSPRDWPEQYF.

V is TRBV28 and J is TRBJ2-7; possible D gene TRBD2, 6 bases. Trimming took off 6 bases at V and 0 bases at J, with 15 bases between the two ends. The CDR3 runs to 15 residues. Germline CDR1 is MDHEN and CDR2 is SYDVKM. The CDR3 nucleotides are TGTGCCAGCAGCCAAAGCGGGTCTTTCTCCTACGAGCAGTACTTC. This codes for CASSQSGSFSYEQYF.

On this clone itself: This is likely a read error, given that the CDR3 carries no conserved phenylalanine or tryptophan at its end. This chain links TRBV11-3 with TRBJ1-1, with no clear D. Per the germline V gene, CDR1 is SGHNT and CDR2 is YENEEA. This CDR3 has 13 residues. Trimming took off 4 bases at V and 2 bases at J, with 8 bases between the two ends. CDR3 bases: TGTGCCAGCAGCTATAGGGCCAACACTGAAGCTTTCCTT. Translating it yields CASSYRANTEAFL.

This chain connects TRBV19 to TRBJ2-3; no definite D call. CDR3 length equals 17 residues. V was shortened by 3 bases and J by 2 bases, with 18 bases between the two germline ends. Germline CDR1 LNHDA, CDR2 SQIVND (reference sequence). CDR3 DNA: TGTGCCAGTAGTATCCGACCCCCGATGACGGCCACAGATACGCAGTATTTT. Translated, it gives CASSIRPPMTATDTQYF.

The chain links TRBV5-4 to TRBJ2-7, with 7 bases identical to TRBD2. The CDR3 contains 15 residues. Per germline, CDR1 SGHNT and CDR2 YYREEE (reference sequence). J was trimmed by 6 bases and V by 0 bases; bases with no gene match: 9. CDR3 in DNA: TGTGCCAGCAGCTTGGCCTGGGGGGGGATCGGCGAGCAGTACTTC. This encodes CASSLAWGGIGEQYF.

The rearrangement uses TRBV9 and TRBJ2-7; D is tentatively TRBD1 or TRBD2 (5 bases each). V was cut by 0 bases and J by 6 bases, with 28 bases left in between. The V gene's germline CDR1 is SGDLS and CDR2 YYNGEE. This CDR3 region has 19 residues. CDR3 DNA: TGTGCCAGCAGCGTAGAGGGGACGTGGGGAAAGGTCCCTAACTCCGAGCAGTACTTC. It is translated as CASSVEGTWGKVPNSEQYF.

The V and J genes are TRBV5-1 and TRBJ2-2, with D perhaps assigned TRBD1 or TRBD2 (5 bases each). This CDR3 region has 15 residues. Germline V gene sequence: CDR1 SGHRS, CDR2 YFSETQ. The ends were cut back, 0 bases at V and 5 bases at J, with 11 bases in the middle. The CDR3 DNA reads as TGCGCCAGCAGCTTGGTAGTCGGGGCAACCGGGGAGCTGTTTTTT. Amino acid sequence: CASSLVVGATGELFF.

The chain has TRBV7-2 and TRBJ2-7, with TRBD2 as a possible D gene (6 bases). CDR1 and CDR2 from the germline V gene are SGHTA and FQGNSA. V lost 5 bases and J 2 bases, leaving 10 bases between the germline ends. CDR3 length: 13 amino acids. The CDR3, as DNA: TGTGCCAGCAGCAATAGCGGTACCTACGAGCAGTACTTC. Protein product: CASSNSGTYEQYF.

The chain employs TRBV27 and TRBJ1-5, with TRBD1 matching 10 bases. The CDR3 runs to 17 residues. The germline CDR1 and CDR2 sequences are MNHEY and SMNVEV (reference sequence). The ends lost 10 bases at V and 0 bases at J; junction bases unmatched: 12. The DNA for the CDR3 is TGTGCCACCGAATTGGGACAGGGGCCATATAGCAATCAGCCCCAGCATTTT. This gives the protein CATELGQGPYSNQPQHF.

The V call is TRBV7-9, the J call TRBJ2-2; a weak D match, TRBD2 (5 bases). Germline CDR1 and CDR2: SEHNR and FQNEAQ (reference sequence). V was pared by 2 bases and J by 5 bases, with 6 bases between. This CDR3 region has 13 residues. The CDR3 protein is CASSLSGTGELFF. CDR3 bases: TGTGCCAGCAGCTTATCGGGGACCGGGGAGCTGTTTTTT.

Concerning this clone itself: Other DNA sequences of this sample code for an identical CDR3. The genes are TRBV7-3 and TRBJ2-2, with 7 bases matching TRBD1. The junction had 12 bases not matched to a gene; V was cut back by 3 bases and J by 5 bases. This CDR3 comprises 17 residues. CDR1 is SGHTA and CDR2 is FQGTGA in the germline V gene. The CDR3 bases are TGTGCCAGCAGCTTTTCCGGGACAGCCAGAAATACCGGGGAGCTGTTTTTT. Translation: CASSFSGTARNTGELFF.

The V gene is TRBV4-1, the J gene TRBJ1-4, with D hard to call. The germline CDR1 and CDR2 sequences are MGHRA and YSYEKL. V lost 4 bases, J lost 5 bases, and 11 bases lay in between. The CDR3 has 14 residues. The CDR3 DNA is TGCGCCAGCAGCCCGGGAGGCGGGAATGAAAAACTGTTTTTT. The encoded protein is CASSPGGGNEKLFF.

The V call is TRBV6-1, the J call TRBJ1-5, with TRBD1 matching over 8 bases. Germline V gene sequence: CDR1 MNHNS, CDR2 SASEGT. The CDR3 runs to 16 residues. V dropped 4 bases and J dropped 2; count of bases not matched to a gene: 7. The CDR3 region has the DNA TGTGCCAGCAGTGTTACCACGGGACAGGGCAATCAGCCCCAGCATTTT. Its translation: CASSVTTGQGNQPQHF.

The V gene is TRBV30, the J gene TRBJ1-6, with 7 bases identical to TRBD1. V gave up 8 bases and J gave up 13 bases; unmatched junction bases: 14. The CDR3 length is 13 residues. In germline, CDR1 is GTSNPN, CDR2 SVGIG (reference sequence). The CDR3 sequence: CAAMTGPLRPLHF. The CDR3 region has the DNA TGTGCCGCGATGACAGGGCCCTTAAGGCCCCTCCACTTT.

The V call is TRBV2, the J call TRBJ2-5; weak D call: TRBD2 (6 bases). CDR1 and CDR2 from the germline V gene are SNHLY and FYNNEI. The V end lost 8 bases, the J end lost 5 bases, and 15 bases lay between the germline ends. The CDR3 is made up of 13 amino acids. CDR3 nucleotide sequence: TGTGCCAGCCTGGCGGGGCCCGGGGAGACCCAGTACTTC. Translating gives CASLAGPGETQYF.

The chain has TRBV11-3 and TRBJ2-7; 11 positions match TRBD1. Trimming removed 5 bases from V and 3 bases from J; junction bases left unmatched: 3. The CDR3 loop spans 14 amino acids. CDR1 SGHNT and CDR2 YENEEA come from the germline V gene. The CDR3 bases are TGTGCCAGCAGCCGAGGGACAGGGGGCTACGAGCAGTACTTC. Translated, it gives CASSRGTGGYEQYF.

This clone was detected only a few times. The CDR3 DNA reads TGTGCCAGTAGTATTCTCCCCCGTCGGCCCCAGCATTTT. This sequence encodes CASSILPRRPQHF. This rearrangement joins TRBV19 to TRBJ1-5; D is unresolved. The CDR3 sequence is 13 residues long. Per germline, CDR1 LNHDA and CDR2 SQIVND (reference sequence). With 3 bases removed from V and 9 bases from J, the gap between germline ends came to 12 bases.

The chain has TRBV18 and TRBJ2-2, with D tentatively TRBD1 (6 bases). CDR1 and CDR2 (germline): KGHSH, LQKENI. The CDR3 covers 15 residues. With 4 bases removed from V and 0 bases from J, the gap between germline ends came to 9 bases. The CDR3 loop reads CASSQQGANTGELFF. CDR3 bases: TGTGCCAGCTCACAACAGGGAGCGAACACCGGGGAGCTGTTTTTT.

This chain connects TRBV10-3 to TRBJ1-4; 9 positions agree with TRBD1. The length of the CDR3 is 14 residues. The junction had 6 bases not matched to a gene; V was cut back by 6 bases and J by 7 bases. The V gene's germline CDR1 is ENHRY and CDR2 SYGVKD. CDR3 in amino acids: CAIRRDREGEKLFF. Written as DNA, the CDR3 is TGTGCCATCAGACGGGACAGGGAGGGTGAAAAACTGTTTTTT.

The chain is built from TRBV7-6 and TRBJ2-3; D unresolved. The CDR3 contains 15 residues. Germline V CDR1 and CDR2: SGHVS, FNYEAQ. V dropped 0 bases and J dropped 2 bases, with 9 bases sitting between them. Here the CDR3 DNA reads TGTGCCAGCAGCTTAGCGCTACCGTCCACAGATACGCAGTATTTT. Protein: CASSLALPSTDTQYF.

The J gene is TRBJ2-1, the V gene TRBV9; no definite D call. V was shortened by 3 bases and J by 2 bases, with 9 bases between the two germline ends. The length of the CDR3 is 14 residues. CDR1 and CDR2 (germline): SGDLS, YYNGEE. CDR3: CASSAYRAYNEQFF. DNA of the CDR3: TGTGCCAGCAGCGCGTACCGGGCCTACAATGAGCAGTTCTTC.